Sequencing of this T cell receptor beta chain was carried out in a study of control samples from healthy donors and cancer patients. Germline CDR1 and CDR2: SGHRS and YFSETQ. This CDR3 comprises 13 residues. V lost 5 bases to trimming and J lost 4 bases, with 10 bases between them. TCRdb's table, derived via immunoSEQ multiplex PCR, lists solely in-frame clones and lacks some. The data hold some 150,000 clones, with approximately 94% observed a single time. The sequence came from a man aged 55 to 70 with colorectal cancer. The specimen was PBMCs. V usage is TRBV5-1 and J usage is TRBJ1-5; D not certain. The CDR3 protein is CASRPAFNQPQHF. CDR3 bases: TGCGCCAGCAGGCCCGCCTTTAATCAGCCCCAGCATTTT.